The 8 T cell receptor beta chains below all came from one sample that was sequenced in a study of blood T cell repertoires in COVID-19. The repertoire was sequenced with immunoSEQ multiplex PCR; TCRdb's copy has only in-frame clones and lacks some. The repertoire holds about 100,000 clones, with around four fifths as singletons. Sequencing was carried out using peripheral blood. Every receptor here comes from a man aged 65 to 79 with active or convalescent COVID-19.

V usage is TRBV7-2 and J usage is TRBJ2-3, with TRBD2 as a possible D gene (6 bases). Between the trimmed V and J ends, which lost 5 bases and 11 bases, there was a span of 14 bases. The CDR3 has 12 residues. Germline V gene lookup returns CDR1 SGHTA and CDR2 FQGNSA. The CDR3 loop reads CASSDGPGEQYF. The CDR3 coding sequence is TGTGCCAGCAGCGACGGCCCGGGGGAGCAGTATTTT.

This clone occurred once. This chain's CDR3 is CASSIGGTSNQPQHF. CDR3 coding DNA: TGTGCCAGTAGTATTGGGGGGACTAGCAATCAGCCCCAGCATTTT. The chain is built from TRBV19 and TRBJ1-5, with D perhaps matching TRBD1 (5 bases). The V and J ends lost 3 bases and 0 bases respectively, with 9 bases between them. CDR3 length: 15 residues. Germline V lookup: CDR1 LNHDA, CDR2 SQIVND (reference sequence).

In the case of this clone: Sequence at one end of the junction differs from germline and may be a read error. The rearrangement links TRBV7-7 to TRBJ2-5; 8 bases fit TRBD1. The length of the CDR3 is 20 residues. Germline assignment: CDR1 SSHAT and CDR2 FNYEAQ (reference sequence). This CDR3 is CASSLGLPGPRTGPSGTQYF. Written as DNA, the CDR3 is TGTGCTAGCAGCTTAGGCCTGCCCGGACCTAGGACAGGGCCTTCGGGGACCCAGTACTTC.

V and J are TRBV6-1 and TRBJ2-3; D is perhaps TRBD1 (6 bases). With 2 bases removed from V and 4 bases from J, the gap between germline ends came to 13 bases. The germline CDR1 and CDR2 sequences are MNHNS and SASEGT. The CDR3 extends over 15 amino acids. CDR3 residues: CASSEIGGRADTQYF. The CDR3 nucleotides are TGTGCCAGCAGTGAAATAGGGGGACGGGCAGATACGCAGTATTTT.

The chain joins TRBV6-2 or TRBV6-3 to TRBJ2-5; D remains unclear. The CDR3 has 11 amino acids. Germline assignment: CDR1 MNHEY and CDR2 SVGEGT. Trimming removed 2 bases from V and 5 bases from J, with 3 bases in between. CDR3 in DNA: TGTGCCAGCAGTTACAGCGAGACCCAGTACTTC. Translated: CASSYSETQYF.

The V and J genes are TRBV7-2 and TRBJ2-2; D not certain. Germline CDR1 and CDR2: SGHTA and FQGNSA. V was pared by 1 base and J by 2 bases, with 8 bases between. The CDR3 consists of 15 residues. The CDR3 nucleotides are TGTGCCAGCAGCTTAGGTGGAGTCAACACCGGGGAGCTGTTTTTT. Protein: CASSLGGVNTGELFF.

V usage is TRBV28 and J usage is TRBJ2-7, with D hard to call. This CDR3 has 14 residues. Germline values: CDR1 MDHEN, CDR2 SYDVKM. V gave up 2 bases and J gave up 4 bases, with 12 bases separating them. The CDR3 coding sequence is TGTGCCAGCAGTTTAGGGCAGGCTTATTACGAGCAGTACTTC. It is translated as CASSLGQAYYEQYF.

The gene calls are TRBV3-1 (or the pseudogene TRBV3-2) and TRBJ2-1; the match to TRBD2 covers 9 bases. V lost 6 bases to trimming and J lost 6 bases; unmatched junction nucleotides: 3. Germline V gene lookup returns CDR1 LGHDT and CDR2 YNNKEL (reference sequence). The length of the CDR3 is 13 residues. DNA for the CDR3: TGTGCCAGCAGGACTAGCGGCTTCAATGAGCAGTTCTTC. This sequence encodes CASRTSGFNEQFF.